In its sample, the clone carrying this T cell receptor (beta chain) was seen once. Its target is not known. The data are from a study of T cell responses to AZD1222 COVID-19 vaccine. Study results and caveats: Mapped onto spike, vaccine-associated CD4 TCRs spanned it and were dominant at 160-218 and 743-854. Among the donors, most were white British and more were female, and clonal diversity was possibly underestimated.

Using immunoSEQ multiplex PCR, the repertoire was profiled, and TCRdb retains in-frame clones only, with some absent. The sample shows approximately 83,000 clones, approximately 90% of them seen only once. Germline CDR1 is SGHNT and CDR2 is YENEEA. V was pared by 9 bases and J by 2 bases, with 15 bases of the junction left unmatched. The CDR3 contains 18 residues. This chain links TRBV11-3 with TRBJ2-6, with TRBD1 matching 8 bases. Sequences were derived from peripheral blood, sampled on day 0 of MenACWY control vaccination. The clonotype originates from an adult in good health. CDR3 sequence: CARDIYRGTVAGANVLTF. The CDR3 DNA is TGTGCCAGGGATATCTACAGGGGGACCGTGGCTGGGGCCAACGTCCTGACTTTC.